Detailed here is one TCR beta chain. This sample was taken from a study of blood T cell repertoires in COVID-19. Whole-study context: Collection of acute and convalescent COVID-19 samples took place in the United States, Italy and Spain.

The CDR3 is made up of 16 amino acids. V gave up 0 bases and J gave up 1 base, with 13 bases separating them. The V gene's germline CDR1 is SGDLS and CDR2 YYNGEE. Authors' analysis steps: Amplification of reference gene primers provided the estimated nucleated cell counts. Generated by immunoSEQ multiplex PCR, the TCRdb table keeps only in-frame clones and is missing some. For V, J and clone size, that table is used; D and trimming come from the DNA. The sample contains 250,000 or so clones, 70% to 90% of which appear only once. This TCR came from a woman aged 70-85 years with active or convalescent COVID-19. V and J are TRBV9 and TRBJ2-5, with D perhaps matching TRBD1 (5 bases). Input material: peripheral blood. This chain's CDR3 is CASSVADNRLQETQYF. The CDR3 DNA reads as TGTGCCAGCAGCGTAGCGGACAACCGCCTCCAAGAGACCCAGTACTTC.